This is a list of T cell receptor beta chains from one sample in a study of cytomegalovirus exposure and HLA in healthy donors. Repertoires were generated with immunoSEQ multiplex PCR, while TCRdb's copy carries only in-frame clones and drops some. This sample has 160,000 or so clones, with around nine tenths found just once. Sequences were obtained from PBMCs. The receptor set was obtained from a young man in good health and CMV-seronegative. Each CDR3 is given without its conserved first and last residue. D genes are given only for firm matches. Where a row states a size, it is once, few, many or the class of an expanded clone; other rows omit it.

j_call d_call clone_size v_call cdr3_aa
TRBJ1-3 . . TRBV9 ASSVEATGQNTIY
TRBJ1-1 . once TRBV2 ASNGGGAFTTEAF
TRBJ1-2 . . TRBV2 ASSEISQGLDYGYT
TRBJ2-3 TRBD1 . TRBV5-1 ASSLIQGATDTQY
TRBJ1-1 . few TRBV5-6 ASSYRDAAEAF
TRBJ2-7 TRBD1 . TRBV6-6 ASSYSWDSSYEQY
TRBJ1-5 TRBD1 . TRBV27 ASSLAQGYQPQH
TRBJ2-6 . once TRBV27 ASSTPSGANVLT
TRBJ1-4 . . TRBV5-6 ASSLGQISEKLF
TRBJ2-1 . . TRBV6-1 ASSERRGSYNEQF
TRBJ1-3 TRBD1 once TRBV5-1 ASSLDPGQDSGNTIY
TRBJ2-7 TRBD1 . TRBV10-3 AINKGQGYEQY
TRBJ2-7 . . TRBV28 ASSLEATSPYEQY
TRBJ1-1 . . TRBV5-6 ASSLVGGPEAF
TRBJ2-6 . many TRBV7-2 ASSPLYLLSGANVLT
TRBJ1-1 . once TRBV6-5 ASSYSIGANTEAF
TRBJ1-2 TRBD1 once TRBV7-8 ASSFDRAGYT
TRBJ1-3 . . TRBV9 ASSGASGEVGNTIY
TRBJ2-2 TRBD1 . TRBV25-1 ASIGQGASTGELF
TRBJ2-5 . . TRBV10-3 AISRVRETQY
TRBJ1-3 . . TRBV7-2 ASRSAFGSQTGNTIY
TRBJ1-2 . . TRBV4-1 ASSPFGMYGYT
TRBJ1-3 . once TRBV5-1 ASSFQGSTGNTIY
TRBJ2-1 . . TRBV6-6 ASRDEAPYNEQF
TRBJ2-1 . . TRBV5-6 ASSSLRARDEQF
TRBJ1-2 . . TRBV2 ASSGQLVNYGYT
TRBJ1-3 . . TRBV7-9 ASSAYRVSTIY
TRBJ1-5 . . TRBV19 ASSMGRAYQPQH
TRBJ1-1 . . TRBV5-6 ASSEGNTEAF
TRBJ1-4 . . TRBV7-9 ASSLDVGRSREKLF
TRBJ2-1 . . TRBV29-1 SVEGGPDYNEQF
TRBJ2-5 . . TRBV5-8 ASSFEMSGTQY
TRBJ2-7 . . TRBV7-2 ASSLANYEQY
TRBJ2-1 . . TRBV7-2 ASSPGVTSYNEQF
TRBJ1-1 . . TRBV10-1 ASAGRMNTEAF
TRBJ2-2 . . TRBV2 ASSEIGGELF
TRBJ2-2 TRBD2 . TRBV19 ASALAGGTGELF
TRBJ1-5 . . TRBV6-6 ASSYSSNQPQH
TRBJ2-5 TRBD2 . TRBV5-1 ASSTGLAGEETQY
TRBJ1-6 . . TRBV25-1 ASSSSSYNSPLH
TRBJ2-3 . . TRBV14 ASSQMLEDSTSTDTQY
TRBJ1-3 TRBD1 . TRBV28 ASSPPRTGGNTIY